The 22 T cell receptor beta chains presented below share a single source sample, sequenced in a study of blood T cell repertoires in COVID-19. This table comes from immunoSEQ multiplex PCR, and its TCRdb copy is limited to in-frame clones, with some not included. The sample shows around 300,000 clones, around four fifths of them seen only once. What was sequenced was peripheral blood. The receptors shown here come from a woman aged 45-60 years with active or convalescent COVID-19.

The chain carries TRBV5-5 and TRBJ2-7, with D tentatively TRBD2 (5 bases). Germline V lookup: CDR1 SGHKS, CDR2 YYEKEE (reference sequence). This CDR3 contains 12 residues. Trimming left V 4 bases short and J 5 bases short, with 10 bases between. The DNA of the CDR3 is TGTGCCAGCAGCCCGTCCGGGAACGAGCAGTACTTC. Amino acids: CASSPSGNEQYF.

This sequence joins TRBV27 and TRBJ2-1, with 8 bases aligning to TRBD2. Looked up from germline, CDR1 is MNHEY and CDR2 is SMNVEV (reference sequence). The CDR3 length is 15 residues. With 2 bases clipped from V and 6 bases from J, the junction kept 6 bases outside the gene matches. The CDR3 coding sequence is TGTGCCAGCAGTTTAACGAGCGGGAGTGCCAATGAGCAGTTCTTC. This translates into CASSLTSGSANEQFF.

V and J are TRBV5-1 and TRBJ1-3; D unclear. The CDR3 is made up of 13 amino acids. Trimming cost V 6 bases and J 4 bases, with 11 bases left between them. Germline V gives CDR1 SGHRS, CDR2 YFSETQ. CDR3 residues: CASKEGGGNTIYF. In DNA form, the CDR3 reads TGCGCCAGCAAAGAGGGAGGAGGAAACACCATATATTTT.

The chain recombines TRBV7-2 with TRBJ2-1; the match to TRBD2 covers 8 bases. Germline lookup yields CDR1 SGHTA and CDR2 FQGNSA. The CDR3 is 15 amino acids. Trimming took 5 bases from V and 1 from J; bases not matched to a gene: 4. The CDR3 nucleotides read TGTGCCAGCAGCCCGGGACTAGGGTCCTACAATGAGCAGTTCTTC. Its translation is CASSPGLGSYNEQFF.

This clone was seen a handful of times. The chain couples TRBV2 to TRBJ2-2, with 7 bases that match TRBD1. V lost 6 bases, J lost 1 base, and 5 bases stayed unmatched. CDR3 size: 15 residues. Germline CDR1 and CDR2: SNHLY and FYNNEI. Here the CDR3 reads CASSQTGLNTGELFF. For the CDR3, the DNA is TGTGCCAGCAGCCAGACAGGGTTGAACACCGGGGAGCTGTTTTTT.

The rearrangement uses TRBV6-2 or TRBV6-3 and TRBJ2-3; D remains ambiguous. The CDR3 runs to 18 residues. Germline loops: CDR1 MNHEY, CDR2 SVGEGT. Trimming took 0 bases from V and 6 from J, leaving 22 bases between them. The chain's CDR3 is CASSYSYGTYKERDTQYF. CDR3 in DNA: TGTGCCAGCAGTTACTCGTACGGCACCTACAAAGAGCGCGATACGCAGTATTTT.

This clone was seen repeatedly, ten times or more. The rearrangement joins TRBV19 to TRBJ2-2, with unresolved D. Trimming removed 11 bases at V and 0 bases at J, with 10 bases between. The CDR3 has 13 residues. In germline, CDR1 is LNHDA, CDR2 SQIVND (reference sequence). The CDR3 bases are TGTGCCGGGCAAAACGCGAACACCGGGGAGCTGTTTTTT. Translating gives CAGQNANTGELFF.

J is TRBJ1-4 and V is TRBV7-9; D unclear. Trimming took 4 bases from V and 6 from J, leaving 9 bases between them. CDR1 and CDR2 from the germline V gene are SEHNR and FQNEAQ (reference sequence). The CDR3 covers 13 residues. CDR3 residues: CASSSTEDEKLFF. In nucleotides, the CDR3 is TGTGCCAGCAGCTCGACTGAGGATGAAAAACTGTTTTTT.

The count of this clone is one. This rearrangement joins TRBV27 to TRBJ2-6; D gene uncertain. The CDR3 runs to 15 residues. V shed 5 bases and J shed 0 bases, with 8 bases lying between them. Germline values: CDR1 MNHEY, CDR2 SMNVEV (reference sequence). In DNA, the CDR3 is TGTGCCAGCAGTCCTAATCCCTCTGGGGCCAACGTCCTGACTTTC. Translated, it gives CASSPNPSGANVLTF.

The rearrangement joins TRBV5-1 to TRBJ2-6, with 8 positions matching TRBD1. The length of the CDR3 is 15 residues. Germline CDR1 is SGHRS and CDR2 is YFSETQ. V trimming: 4 bases; J trimming: 3 bases; junction bases outside the gene matches: 3. DNA of the CDR3: TGCGCCAGCAGCCCAGGGGGCGGTGGGGCCAACGTCCTGACTTTC. It translates to CASSPGGGGANVLTF.

This chain connects TRBV19 to TRBJ2-1; TRBD2 matches at 11 bases. The CDR3 runs to 17 residues. Germline V gives CDR1 LNHDA, CDR2 SQIVND (reference sequence). After removal of 4 bases from V and 0 bases from J, the junction contained 5 bases not matched to a gene. CDR3 sequence: CASSRTSGYSSYNEQFF. In DNA form, the CDR3 reads TGTGCCAGTAGTAGGACTAGCGGGTACAGCTCCTACAATGAGCAGTTCTTC. Full variable domain (remainder filled in from reference TRBV19 and TRBJ2-1): DGGITQSPKYLFRKEGQNVTLSCEQNLNHDAMYWYRQDPGQGLRLIYYSQIVNDFQKGDIAEGYSVSREKKESFPLTVTSAQKNPTAFYLCASSRTSGYSSYNEQFFGPGTRLTVL.

Only a few counts were recorded for this clone. This chain joins TRBV24-1 and TRBJ1-2; no definite D call. The CDR3 has 13 residues. Trimming left V 4 bases short and J 8 bases short, with 13 bases between. Germline CDR1 KGHDR, CDR2 SFDVKD. CDR3 nucleotides: TGTGCCACCAGTGACCCCGGACTAAAGGGCTACACCTTC. Protein: CATSDPGLKGYTF.

The chain carries TRBV7-8 and TRBJ2-3, with 8 bases that match TRBD1. The CDR3 has 13 amino acids. Germline assignment: CDR1 SGHVS and CDR2 FQNEAQ. The V gene end was trimmed by 4 bases and the J gene end by 5 bases; junction bases not matched to a gene: 2. The CDR3 protein is CASSSGQVDTQYF. For the CDR3, the DNA is TGTGCCAGCAGCTCGGGACAGGTAGATACGCAGTATTTT.

The V gene is TRBV5-1, the J gene TRBJ1-2, with TRBD1 matching over 9 bases. Per the germline V gene, CDR1 is SGHRS and CDR2 is YFSETQ. V lost 4 bases and J lost 5; bases outside the gene matches: 6. The length of the CDR3 is 14 residues. CDR3 sequence reads: CASSIAGQGYGYTF. The DNA for the CDR3 is TGCGCCAGCAGCATCGCGGGACAGGGATATGGCTACACCTTC. The whole variable domain, filled in from reference TRBV5-1 and TRBJ1-2, reads KAGVTQTPRYLIKTRGQQVTLSCSPISGHRSVSWYQQTPGQGLQFLFEYFSETQRNKGNFPGRFSGRQFSNSRSEMNVSTLELGDSALYLCASSIAGQGYGYTFGSGTRLTVV.

V and J are TRBV7-8 and TRBJ2-4; TRBD1 agrees at 8 bases. This CDR3 has 16 amino acids. The trim removed 4 bases at V and 3 bases at J, leaving 8 bases unmatched. Looked up from germline, CDR1 is SGHVS and CDR2 is FQNEAQ. The CDR3 is CASSSRWGTGKNIQYF. CDR3 sequence (DNA): TGTGCCAGCAGCTCCCGTTGGGGGACAGGCAAAAACATTCAGTACTTC.

This clone turned up a few times. The rearrangement joins TRBV28 to TRBJ2-5; a possible D gene is TRBD2 (5 bases). Germline loops: CDR1 MDHEN, CDR2 SYDVKM. V was cut by 6 bases and J by 3 bases, with 20 bases left in between. This CDR3 region has 16 residues. CDR3 nucleotide sequence: TGTGCCAGCAGCCTTTTTCGGGTGAAGGGAGAAGAGACCCAGTACTTC. The encoded protein is CASSLFRVKGEETQYF.

The chain couples TRBV11-2 to TRBJ1-4; D unclear. V lost 0 bases and J 4 bases, leaving 9 bases between the germline ends. From germline, CDR1 is SGHAT and CDR2 FQNNGV. The CDR3 sequence is 15 residues long. The CDR3 sequence: CASSLDGQFNEKLFF. The CDR3 coding sequence is TGTGCCAGCAGCTTAGATGGGCAGTTTAATGAAAAACTGTTTTTT.

This clone is a singleton in its sample. The chain couples TRBV5-1 to TRBJ1-3; 9 nucleotides agree with TRBD1. Trimming at V came to 6 bases and at J to 1 base, leaving 8 bases not matched to a gene. Germline V CDR1 and CDR2: SGHRS, YFSETQ. This CDR3 is 16 amino acids long. CDR3 sequence: CASTFGGTGSGNTIYF. CDR3 sequence (DNA): TGCGCCAGCACCTTTGGAGGGACAGGGTCTGGAAACACCATATATTTT. Combining the CDR3 with reference TRBV5-1 and TRBJ1-3 gives the whole variable domain KAGVTQTPRYLIKTRGQQVTLSCSPISGHRSVSWYQQTPGQGLQFLFEYFSETQRNKGNFPGRFSGRQFSNSRSEMNVSTLELGDSALYLCASTFGGTGSGNTIYFGEGSWLTVV.

The rearrangement joins TRBV4-1 to TRBJ2-1; 14 positions match TRBD2. There are 17 residues in the CDR3. J was trimmed by 7 bases and V by 3 bases; bases with no gene match: 8. Germline loops: CDR1 MGHRA, CDR2 YSYEKL. The CDR3 DNA reads as TGCGCCAGCAGCCAGGCCCCGGGACTAGCGGGAGTAAATGAGCAGTTCTTC. This translates into CASSQAPGLAGVNEQFF.

V gene TRBV30 combines with J gene TRBJ1-2; no firm D call. The CDR3 runs 14 residues. Germline-derived CDR1 and CDR2 are GTSNPN and SVGIG (reference sequence). The V end was cut by 0 bases, the J end by 8 bases, with 16 bases between. The CDR3, as DNA: TGTGCCTGGAGTGTAAGGTCGTGGTCTAGAGGCTACACCTTC. Its translation: CAWSVRSWSRGYTF.

The CDR3 sequence is CASRKTLAGGQYF. CDR3 DNA: TGTGCCAGCAGGAAAACACTAGCGGGAGGGCAGTACTTC. The chain links TRBV6-5 to TRBJ2-7, with 12 bases aligning to TRBD2. V was pared by 6 bases and J by 9 bases, with 6 bases of the junction left unmatched. The CDR3 totals 13 residues. Germline CDR1 and CDR2: MNHEY and SVGAGI.

The chain couples TRBV5-1 to TRBJ2-2, with 7 bases matching TRBD2. Per the germline V gene, CDR1 is SGHRS and CDR2 is YFSETQ. V trimming: 5 bases; J trimming: 2 bases; junction bases outside the gene matches: 15. The CDR3 loop spans 18 amino acids. This CDR3 reads CASRYILTGTTNTGELFF. The CDR3 nucleotides are TGCGCCAGCAGATATATCTTAACTGGGACTACAAACACCGGGGAGCTGTTTTTT.